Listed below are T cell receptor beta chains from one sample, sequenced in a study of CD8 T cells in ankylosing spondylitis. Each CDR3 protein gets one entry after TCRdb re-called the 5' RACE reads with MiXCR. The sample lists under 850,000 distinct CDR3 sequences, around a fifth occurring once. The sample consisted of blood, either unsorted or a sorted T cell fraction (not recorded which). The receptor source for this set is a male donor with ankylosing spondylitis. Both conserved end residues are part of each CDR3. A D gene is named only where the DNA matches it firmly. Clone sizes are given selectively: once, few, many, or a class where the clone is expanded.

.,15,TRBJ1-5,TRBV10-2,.,TGCGCCAGCACTGATATGGACAGAGCCAATCAGCCCCAGCATTTT,CASTDMDRANQPQHF
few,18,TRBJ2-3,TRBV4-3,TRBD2,TGCGCCAGCAGCCAAGATGCGTTCGCTAGCGGGAGTAGAGATACGCAGTATTTT,CASSQDAFASGSRDTQYF
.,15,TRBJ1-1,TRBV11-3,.,TGTGCCAGCAGCTCACGCGATCCAGGGGACACTGAAGCTTTCTTT,CASSSRDPGDTEAFF
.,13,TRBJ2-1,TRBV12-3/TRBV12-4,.,TGTGCCAGCAGTTTAGACCCCGGAGGCGAGCAGTTCTTC,CASSLDPGGEQFF
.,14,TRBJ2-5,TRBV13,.,TGTGCCAGCAGCTTAATTGGACACCAAGAGACCCAGTACTTC,CASSLIGHQETQYF
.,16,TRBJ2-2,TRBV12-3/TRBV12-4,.,TGTGCCAGCAGTCCCCCCGGGGGAGGGACAGCCGGGGAGCTGTTTTTT,CASSPPGGGTAGELFF
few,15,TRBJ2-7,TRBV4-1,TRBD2,TGCGCCAGCAGCCAGCGGGGGGGCAGGTCCTACGAGCAGTACTTC,CASSQRGGRSYEQYF
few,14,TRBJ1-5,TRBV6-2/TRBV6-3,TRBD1,TGTGCCAGCAGTTACCGGACAGGGAACCAGCCCCAGCATTTT,CASSYRTGNQPQHF
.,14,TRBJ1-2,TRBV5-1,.,TGCGCCAGCAGCTTGGAGGCAAGTCGCTATGGCTACACCTTC,CASSLEASRYGYTF
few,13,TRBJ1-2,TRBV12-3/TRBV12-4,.,TGTGCCAGCAGTTATGTAGGCCCCTATGGCTACACCTTC,CASSYVGPYGYTF
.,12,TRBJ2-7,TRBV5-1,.,TGCGCCAGCAGCGGGGGGATGGGGGAGCAGTACTTC,CASSGGMGEQYF
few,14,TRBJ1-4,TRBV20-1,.,TGCAGTGCTAGCCTCTACCGAACGAATGAAAAACTGTTTTTT,CSASLYRTNEKLFF
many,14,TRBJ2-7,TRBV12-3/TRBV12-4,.,TGTGCCAGCAGTTTCCAGGGGGAGGGCTACGAGCAGTACTTC,CASSFQGEGYEQYF
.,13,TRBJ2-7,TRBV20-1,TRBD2,TGCAGTGTTAGAGTGGGGGGGTCCTACGAGCAGTACTTC,CSVRVGGSYEQYF
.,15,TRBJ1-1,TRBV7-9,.,TGTGCCAGCAGCTGGAATAACAGGGTCAAGGGAGAAGCTTTCTTT,CASSWNNRVKGEAFF
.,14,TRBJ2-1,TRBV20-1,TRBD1,TGCAGTGCTAGAGCAGGGGGATACGTCGATGAGCAGTTCTTC,CSARAGGYVDEQFF
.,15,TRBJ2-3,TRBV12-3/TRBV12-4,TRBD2,TGTGCCAGCAGTTCATTAGCGGGAGGAGCAGATACGCAGTATTTT,CASSSLAGGADTQYF
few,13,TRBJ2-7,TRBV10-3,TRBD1,TGTGCCACGACCGGGACAGGGATCCCCGAGCAGTACTTC,CATTGTGIPEQYF
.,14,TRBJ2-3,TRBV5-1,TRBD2,TGCGCCAGTACCACAAGCGGGACCCGGGATACGCAGTATTTT,CASTTSGTRDTQYF
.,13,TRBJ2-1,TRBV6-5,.,TGTGCCAGCAGTTACAGACAGTACAATGAGCAGTTCTTC,CASSYRQYNEQFF
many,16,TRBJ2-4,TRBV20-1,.,TGCAGTGCTCCCGACCGGGCCCTGACTAGTGGGAACATTCAGTACTTC,CSAPDRALTSGNIQYF
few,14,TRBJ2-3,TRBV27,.,TGTGCCAGCAGTATATCATCTAGCACAGATACGCAGTATTTT,CASSISSSTDTQYF